The 5 T cell receptor beta chains presented below share a single source sample, sequenced in a study of blood T cell repertoires in COVID-19. Measured with immunoSEQ multiplex PCR; TCRdb has only the in-frame clones, and not every one. Among 100,000 to 150,000 clones listed, 75% to 90% were seen once. The specimen sequenced was peripheral blood. The receptor set was obtained from a woman older than 75 with COVID-19, enrolled during active disease.

The genes are TRBV19 and TRBJ1-1; D ambiguous. Deletions cut 4 bases from V and 0 bases from J, with 18 bases between. Germline CDR1 reads LNHDA; CDR2 reads SQIVND (reference sequence). The CDR3 is made up of 17 amino acids. The CDR3 nucleotides are TGTGCCAGTAGTACACTTGCCGATTTCGTAATGAACACTGAAGCTTTCTTT. This gives the protein CASSTLADFVMNTEAFF.

The CDR3 sequence: CASCPTGLPTDTQYF. CDR3 DNA sequence: TGCGCCAGCTGTCCGACGGGACTCCCCACAGATACGCAGTATTTT. The chain employs TRBV5-1 and TRBJ2-3, with D possibly TRBD2 on 6 matching bases. Per the germline V gene, CDR1 is SGHRS and CDR2 is YFSETQ. The CDR3 length is 15 residues. Deletions cut 7 bases from V and 2 bases from J, with 17 bases between.

The V gene is TRBV7-2, the J gene TRBJ2-5, with 9 bases that match TRBD1. J was trimmed by 1 base and V by 7 bases; bases with no gene match: 7. CDR1 and CDR2 (germline): SGHTA, FQGNSA. The CDR3 covers 15 residues. CDR3 residues: CASTPGQGPQETQYF. CDR3 sequence (DNA): TGTGCCAGCACCCCGGGACAGGGCCCCCAAGAGACCCAGTACTTC.

This clone came up a few times. The chain links TRBV7-9 to TRBJ2-2; 9 positions agree with TRBD1. The CDR3 spans 18 residues. The V gene's germline CDR1 is SEHNR and CDR2 FQNEAQ (reference sequence). Unmatched junction bases numbered 12, after V lost 3 bases and J lost 4 bases. The CDR3 DNA reads as TGTGCCAGCAGCTTCGCTATCCTGACAGGGGGTGGCACCGGGGAGCTGTTTTTT. Translating gives CASSFAILTGGGTGELFF.

The chain carries TRBV5-4 and TRBJ2-7, with 8 bases matching TRBD1. Germline values: CDR1 SGHNT, CDR2 YYREEE (reference sequence). This CDR3 comprises 14 residues. The J segment lost 2 bases and the V segment lost 5 bases, leaving 6 bases of the junction unmatched. The CDR3 sequence: CASSPDRGPYEQYF. As DNA, the CDR3 is TGTGCCAGCAGTCCCGACAGGGGACCCTACGAGCAGTACTTC.